The clone carrying this T cell receptor beta chain appeared a few times. These data originate in a study of OX40 agonist ivuxolimab in advanced cancers. The repertoire was sequenced with immunoSEQ multiplex PCR; TCRdb's copy has only in-frame clones and lacks some. The sample yields 55,000 to 70,000 clones, about 87% seen once. The CDR3 consists of 14 residues. Trimming pared 3 bases from V and 2 bases from J, leaving 8 bases between. Germline CDR1 LNHDA, CDR2 SQIVND (reference sequence). This clonotype was obtained from an adult with an advanced solid tumor such as melanoma, head and neck, liver or kidney cancer. The V gene is TRBV19, the J gene TRBJ1-5; possibly TRBD1 for D (6 bases). This specimen was CD4+ or CD8+ T cells sorted from blood, taken in a trial of the OX40 agonist ivuxolimab. The CDR3 spells CASSMEGGNQPQHF. The CDR3 DNA follows: TGTGCCAGTAGTATGGAGGGGGGCAATCAGCCCCAGCATTTT.